This T cell receptor beta chain appears in the sequencing data of a study of OX40 agonist ivuxolimab in advanced cancers. Study-wide context: Patients with prior anti-PD-1, anti-PD-L1 or anti-CTLA-4 therapy were eligible; about 40% had some.

The germline gives CDR1 ENHRY, CDR2 SYGVKD. The CDR3 covers 13 residues. Germline trimming cut 11 bases from V and 1 base from J; bases unmatched to any gene: 6. Assay used: immunoSEQ multiplex PCR; TCRdb lists only in-frame clones, some missing. The sample carries about 52,000 clones, over 80% recorded once. The rearrangement links TRBV10-3 to TRBJ1-1; the match to TRBD1 covers 8 bases. This TCR came from an adult with an advanced solid tumor such as melanoma, head and neck, liver or kidney cancer. This sample comprised CD4+ or CD8+ T cells sorted from blood, obtained in a trial of the OX40 agonist ivuxolimab. CDR3 loop: CASSDRENTEAFF. The CDR3 region has the DNA TGTGCCTCCTCGGACAGGGAGAACACTGAAGCTTTCTTT.